This entry is about one TCR beta chain. This record belongs to a study of shared clonotypes between healthy human individuals. Donors comprised healthy HIV-negative adults lacking recent acute infections or vaccinations. Everyone who donated was a Caucasian adult who lived in Nashville, Tennessee. The assay was run at deep level. This table comes from immunoSEQ multiplex PCR, and its TCRdb copy is limited to in-frame clones, with some not included. The repertoire holds 2 million to 3 million clones, with around 90% as singletons. V lost 4 bases, J lost 1 base, and 14 bases lay in between. The CDR3 spans 15 residues. The germline V gene encodes CDR1 LGHNA and CDR2 YSLEER.

This TCR came from a man between 18 and 29 years old in good health. Material: naive CD4+ T cells sorted from blood. Regarding subset: CD45RA+ positively selected. The chain employs TRBV4-3 and TRBJ2-7, with D unresolved. This CDR3 reads CASSLGSGLSYEQYF. For the CDR3, the DNA is TGCGCCAGCAGCCTAGGTTCGGGCCTGTCCTACGAGCAGTACTTC.